Shown below are 22 T cell receptor beta chains from a single sample sequenced in a study of regulatory T cells in long-lasting Graves disease. Time point here: newly diagnosed GD, antithyroid drugs for less than 3 months. Scientists built the TCR library using RNA that was extracted from PBMCs. The TCR beta library used iRepertoire HTBI primers with Arm-PCR amplification of CDR3. TCRdb re-analysed the multiplex PCR reads in MiXCR, keeping a single row per CDR3 protein. The sample contains more than 450,000 distinct CDR3 sequences, around 12% of which appear only once. These data were also filed under a second study, of T cells in Graves' hyperthyroidism and ophthalmopathy.

The input for sequencing was peripheral blood mononuclear cells (PBMCs), taken at new diagnosis, from a patient treated with antithyroid drugs. All receptors derive from a woman aged 25 to 39 with Graves disease.

With respect to this clonotype: A much larger clone differs from this one at a single base, so this may be a read error. The V and J genes are TRBV7-9 and TRBJ2-1; tentatively, D is TRBD2 (6 bases). Per germline, CDR1 SEHNR and CDR2 FQNEAQ (reference sequence). CDR3 length: 13 residues. This CDR3 is CASSRLEGLEQLF. CDR3 sequence (DNA): TGTGCCAGCAGCAGACTAGAGGGTCTTGAGCAGCTCTTC.

This clonotype was seen at least ten times. The chain links TRBV2 to TRBJ1-5, with 9 bases matching TRBD1. The V gene's germline CDR1 is SNHLY and CDR2 FYNNEI. This CDR3 spans 16 amino acids. V lost 5 bases, J lost 2 bases, and 7 bases stayed unmatched. The CDR3: CASSRDRVWGNQPQHF. The CDR3 DNA reads TGTGCCAGCAGTCGGGACAGGGTTTGGGGCAATCAGCCCCAGCATTTT.

The J gene is TRBJ2-3, the V gene TRBV19; 9 bases are a match to TRBD2. Germline CDR1 reads LNHDA; CDR2 reads SQIVND (reference sequence). This CDR3 is 16 amino acids long. V shed 6 bases and J 4 bases; nucleotides not matched to a gene: 11. The CDR3 reads CASRGLGLAPADTQYF. CDR3 DNA sequence: TGTGCCAGTAGGGGGTTGGGACTAGCCCCCGCAGATACGCAGTATTTT.

This clonotype was picked up many times. V and J are TRBV27 and TRBJ1-2; no firm D call. CDR1 is MNHEY, CDR2 SMNVEV, per germline (reference sequence). The CDR3 loop spans 14 amino acids. V lost 2 bases and J lost 4, with 11 bases in between. CDR3: CASSLLGSAYGYTF. CDR3 nucleotides: TGTGCCAGCAGTTTACTGGGATCGGCCTATGGCTACACCTTC.

This clonotype was seen at least ten times. The J gene is TRBJ1-4, the V gene TRBV5-1; D gene unclear. The germline V and J ends were trimmed by 4 bases and 0 bases, with 10 bases remaining between them. CDR1 is SGHRS and CDR2 is YFSETQ in the germline V gene. This CDR3 spans 15 amino acids. The CDR3 DNA sequence: TGCGCCAGCAGCGCGACACTTGCAACTAATGAAAAACTGTTTTTT. This codes for CASSATLATNEKLFF.

This clonotype was seen repeatedly, ten times or more. This chain joins TRBV27 and TRBJ1-1; no clear D. The CDR3 totals 14 residues. V lost 1 base to trimming and J lost 5 bases, with 11 bases between them. Germline CDR1 is MNHEY and CDR2 is SMNVEV (reference sequence). In nucleotides, the CDR3 is TGTGCCAGCAGTTTATGGGAGGGCAGGACTGAAGCTTTCTTT. Protein: CASSLWEGRTEAFF.

This clonotype has a handful of counts. V is TRBV20-1 and J is TRBJ1-5, with D maybe TRBD1 (6 bases). CDR1 is DFQATT, CDR2 SNEGSKA, per germline (reference sequence). This CDR3 has 12 residues. Trimming took 4 bases from V and 9 from J, leaving 13 bases between them. The CDR3 here is CSANTGFWPQHF. The CDR3 bases are TGCAGTGCTAACACAGGGTTTTGGCCCCAGCATTTT.

This clonotype was counted many times. The DNA of the CDR3 is TGCAGCGTTGAAGATCTCGAACAGGGGGCACCCTTTAACTATGGCTACACCTTC. Encoded protein: CSVEDLEQGAPFNYGYTF. The chain employs TRBV29-1 and TRBJ1-2; the match to TRBD1 covers 9 bases. J was trimmed by 1 base and V by 0 bases; bases with no gene match: 12. The CDR3 length is 18 residues. Germline CDR1 reads SQVTM; CDR2 reads ANQGSEA.

This clonotype was detected a few times. A much larger clone is a single base away; this may be a read error. The V gene is TRBV7-2, the J gene TRBJ1-2; 8 nucleotides match TRBD1. The V gene's germline CDR1 is SGHTA and CDR2 FQGNSA. V was clipped by 4 bases and J by 4 bases; unmatched bases: 2. The CDR3 consists of 13 residues. DNA of the CDR3: TGTGCCAGCAGCTCGACAGGGGTCTATGGCTACACCTTC. Protein sequence: CASSSTGVYGYTF.

This clonotype has more than one count but fewer than ten. This may stem from a read error, because a much larger clone lies one nucleotide away. The chain is built from TRBV27 and TRBJ1-1; no firm D call. V was shortened by 4 bases and J by 6 bases, with 15 bases between the two germline ends. The CDR3 is 14 amino acids. The V gene's germline CDR1 is MNHEY and CDR2 SMNVEV (reference sequence). The CDR3 nucleotides are TGTGCCAGCAGTTGGACTCAGGCTAACGCTGAAGCTTTCTTT. Its translation is CASSWTQANAEAFF.

The chain has TRBV4-1 and TRBJ2-7, with D perhaps TRBD2 (6 bases). This CDR3 has 16 residues. Trimming took 2 bases from V and 7 from J, leaving 21 bases between them. CDR1 is MGHRA, CDR2 YSYEKL, per germline. For the CDR3, the DNA is TGCGCCAGCAGCCAAATACCCTCCGGGCCGGCGGGGGAGCAGTACTTC. It is translated as CASSQIPSGPAGEQYF.

This clonotype has at least ten counts. The rearrangement links TRBV2 to TRBJ2-3; D not certain. V was clipped by 8 bases and J by 3 bases, with 12 bases between them. Germline CDR1 reads SNHLY; CDR2 reads FYNNEI. The CDR3 is 13 amino acids. Here the CDR3 reads CASLSRVTDTQYF. CDR3 coding DNA: TGTGCCAGCCTTTCTAGGGTAACAGATACGCAGTATTTT.

In this sample, this clonotype turned up a few times. V usage is TRBV2 and J usage is TRBJ2-5, with no clear D. CDR1 SNHLY and CDR2 FYNNEI come from the germline V gene. Trimming stripped 3 bases from V and 4 bases from J, with 15 bases between. This CDR3 is 15 amino acids long. The CDR3 DNA sequence: TGTGCCAGCAGTGACTGGGCAGAAATGCGAGAGACCCAGTACTTC. Translation gives CASSDWAEMRETQYF.

The chain employs TRBV5-1 and TRBJ2-3; D perhaps matches TRBD1 (6 bases). The CDR3 totals 17 residues. Germline V CDR1 and CDR2: SGHRS, YFSETQ. V shed 1 base and J shed 3 bases, with 18 bases lying between them. The CDR3 nucleotides are TGCGCCAGCAGCTTGCGGGGACATTTGTTGGTAACAGATACGCAGTATTTT. This encodes CASSLRGHLLVTDTQYF.

This clonotype was found many times. The chain links TRBV5-1 to TRBJ2-5; 8 bases align to TRBD1. This CDR3 has 14 amino acids. J lost 5 bases, V lost 1 base, and 4 bases had no gene match. In germline, CDR1 is SGHRS, CDR2 YFSETQ. CDR3: CASSLRQGLETQYF. The CDR3 nucleotides are TGCGCCAGCAGCTTGAGACAGGGGTTGGAGACCCAGTACTTC.

This clonotype was observed a few times. The chain recombines TRBV19 with TRBJ2-7, with TRBD2 identical over 8 bases. CDR1 is LNHDA, CDR2 SQIVND, per germline (reference sequence). J was trimmed by 2 bases and V by 5 bases; bases with no gene match: 8. The CDR3 runs 15 residues. The CDR3 region has the DNA TGTGCCAGTAGTTTGGACGGGAGGGCCACCTACGAGCAGTACTTC. Its protein product is CASSLDGRATYEQYF.

This clonotype occurred many times. The chain combines TRBV12-3 or TRBV12-4 with TRBJ2-2, with 7 bases fitting TRBD1. The CDR3 contains 14 residues. Trimming cost V 5 bases and J 4 bases; bases outside gene matches: 4. CDR3 in amino acids: CASSLWTGTGELFF. The CDR3 coding sequence is TGTGCCAGCAGTCTCTGGACAGGCACCGGGGAGCTGTTTTTT.

In this sample, this clonotype turned up many times. The V gene is TRBV30, the J gene TRBJ2-5; 10 bases match TRBD2. Germline values: CDR1 GTSNPN, CDR2 SVGIG (reference sequence). The CDR3 consists of 13 residues. The V and J ends lost 2 bases and 5 bases, in that order; junction bases with no gene match: 2. The CDR3 DNA reads as TGTGCCTGGAGTAGCGGGAGGGTTGAGACCCAGTACTTC. Translation gives CAWSSGRVETQYF.

This chain links TRBV19 with TRBJ1-5, with D tentatively TRBD1 (5 bases). This CDR3 region has 12 residues. The V gene lost 11 bases and the J gene lost 7 bases, with 15 bases spanning the gap. Germline CDR1 LNHDA, CDR2 SQIVND (reference sequence). The chain's CDR3 is CASGRVRQPQHF. CDR3 DNA: TGTGCCTCAGGGAGGGTTCGGCAGCCCCAGCATTTT.

This clonotype has ten or more counts. The chain uses TRBV30 and TRBJ1-2; D is ambiguous. Looked up from germline, CDR1 is GTSNPN and CDR2 is SVGIG (reference sequence). The germline V and J ends were trimmed by 2 bases and 5 bases, with 18 bases remaining between them. The CDR3 covers 15 residues. The CDR3 sequence is CAWSPAPGRLYGYTF. CDR3 DNA sequence: TGTGCCTGGAGTCCGGCCCCAGGCAGGTTATATGGCTACACCTTC.

This clonotype was counted at least ten times. The chain recombines TRBV29-1 with TRBJ1-1; 9 nucleotides align to TRBD1. V shed 4 bases, J shed 7 bases, and the junction held 4 bases outside the gene matches. This CDR3 comprises 12 residues. Germline CDR1 reads SQVTM; CDR2 reads ANQGSEA. The CDR3 sequence is CSVGGQGGEAFF. The CDR3 DNA reads as TGCAGCGTTGGGGGACAGGGAGGTGAAGCTTTCTTT.

V gene TRBV5-4 combines with J gene TRBJ1-2; 7 nucleotides line up with TRBD1. The CDR3 covers 16 residues. Trimming at V came to 4 bases and at J to 8 bases, leaving 17 bases not matched to a gene. Per germline, CDR1 SGHNT and CDR2 YYREEE (reference sequence). The CDR3 is CASSDPPRQGWRGYTF. DNA for the CDR3: TGTGCCAGCAGCGACCCACCTAGACAGGGCTGGCGGGGCTACACCTTC.